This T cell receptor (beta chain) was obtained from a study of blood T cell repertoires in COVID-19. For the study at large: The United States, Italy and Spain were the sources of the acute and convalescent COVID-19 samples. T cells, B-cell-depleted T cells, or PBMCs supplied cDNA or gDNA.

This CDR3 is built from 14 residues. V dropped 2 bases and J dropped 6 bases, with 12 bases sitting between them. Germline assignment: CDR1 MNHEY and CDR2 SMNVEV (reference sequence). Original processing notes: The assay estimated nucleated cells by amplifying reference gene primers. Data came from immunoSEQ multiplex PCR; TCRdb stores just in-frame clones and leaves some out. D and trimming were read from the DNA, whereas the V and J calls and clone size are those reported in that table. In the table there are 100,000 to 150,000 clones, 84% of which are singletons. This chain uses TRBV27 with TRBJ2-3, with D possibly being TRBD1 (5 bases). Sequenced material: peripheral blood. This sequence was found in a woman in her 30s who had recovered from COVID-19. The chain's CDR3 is CASSLGRAGDTQYF. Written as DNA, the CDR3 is TGTGCCAGCAGTTTAGGCAGGGCTGGGGATACGCAGTATTTT.